These 25 T cell receptor beta chains share one sample of origin, sequenced in a study of cytomegalovirus exposure and HLA in healthy donors. Researchers ran the PCR with 60 Vbeta and 13 Jbeta primers. Clones were read by immunoSEQ multiplex PCR, and TCRdb kept only the in-frame ones, dropping some. Counted here are tens of thousands of clones, less than 55% occurring once; the ten biggest clones make up 2%. Sequences were obtained from PBMCs. These receptors were obtained from a woman aged 45-59 years in good health and CMV-seronegative.

The J gene is TRBJ2-1, the V gene TRBV4-1; D possibly corresponds to TRBD2 (6 bases). The CDR3 length is 15 residues. V was shortened by 0 bases and J by 7 bases, with 13 bases between the two germline ends. The V gene's germline CDR1 is MGHRA and CDR2 YSYEKL. Written as DNA, the CDR3 is TGCGCCAGCAGCCAAGAATATCGGGACTCTAATGAGCAGTTCTTC. It specifies CASSQEYRDSNEQFF.

This rearrangement joins TRBV28 to TRBJ2-1, with a weak D call TRBD2 (5 bases). Germline V gene sequence: CDR1 MDHEN, CDR2 SYDVKM. Trimming removed 7 bases at V and 7 bases at J, with 14 bases between. The CDR3 has 13 amino acids. CDR3 protein: CASTRGLLNEQFF. In DNA form, the CDR3 reads TGTGCCAGCACCAGAGGGCTACTAAATGAGCAGTTCTTC.

The gene calls are TRBV6-5 and TRBJ2-5, with 7 bases aligning to TRBD2. There are 14 residues in the CDR3. The V and J ends lost 6 bases and 4 bases, in that order; junction bases with no gene match: 8. Germline lookup yields CDR1 MNHEY and CDR2 SVGAGI. CDR3 protein: CASSLRTSRETQYF. The CDR3 DNA reads TGTGCCAGCAGCCTTAGGACTAGTAGAGAGACCCAGTACTTC.

The chain is built from TRBV7-6 and TRBJ2-7; 8 nucleotides match TRBD1. Germline trimming cut 0 bases from V and 6 bases from J; bases unmatched to any gene: 4. This CDR3 spans 14 amino acids. Germline CDR1 SGHVS, CDR2 FNYEAQ. CDR3 sequence (DNA): TGTGCCAGCAGCTTAGCCCAGGGGGCGGGCGAGCAGTACTTC. Its translation: CASSLAQGAGEQYF.

V gene TRBV5-1 combines with J gene TRBJ2-1; 7 bases are a match to TRBD2. V was clipped by 3 bases and J by 4 bases; unmatched bases: 10. Germline CDR1 reads SGHRS; CDR2 reads YFSETQ. This CDR3 is 16 amino acids long. The CDR3 nucleotides are TGCGCCAGCAGCTCGCGATTAAGGACTAGTTACAATGAGCAGTTCTTC. As protein: CASSSRLRTSYNEQFF.

The chain combines TRBV28 with TRBJ2-6; D is possibly TRBD1 (6 bases). Trimming cost V 3 bases and J 13 bases, with 19 bases left between them. The CDR3 is 15 amino acids. CDR1 is MDHEN and CDR2 is SYDVKM in the germline V gene. The chain's CDR3 is CASSLGDNVPRVLTF. CDR3 nucleotides: TGTGCCAGCAGTTTGGGGGACAACGTACCCCGGGTCCTGACTTTC.

The chain uses TRBV7-2 and TRBJ2-3; 9 nucleotides agree with TRBD2. The CDR3 covers 15 residues. Germline V CDR1 and CDR2: SGHTA, FQGNSA. With 0 bases clipped from V and 4 bases from J, the junction kept 2 bases outside the gene matches. Written as DNA, the CDR3 is TGTGCCAGCAGCTTAGCTGGCGGGGGGGCAGATACGCAGTATTTT. It translates to CASSLAGGGADTQYF.

The genes are TRBV11-2 and TRBJ2-2, with 7 bases fitting TRBD2. Germline CDR1 is SGHAT and CDR2 is FQNNGV. This CDR3 contains 15 residues. Germline trimming cut 1 base from V and 5 bases from J; bases unmatched to any gene: 4. This CDR3 is CASSLVLAGTGELFF. The DNA for the CDR3 is TGTGCCAGCAGCTTAGTATTAGCGGGTACCGGGGAGCTGTTTTTT.

CDR3 residues: CASNRGRGTNSPLHF. In nucleotides, the CDR3 is TGTGCCAGCAACCGAGGACGGGGTACTAATTCACCCCTCCACTTT. The rearrangement links TRBV2 to TRBJ1-6; D not certain. V lost 7 bases and J 6 bases, leaving 16 bases between the germline ends. CDR3 size: 15 residues. The germline CDR1 and CDR2 sequences are SNHLY and FYNNEI.

The chain joins TRBV19 to TRBJ2-1, with D maybe TRBD2 (5 bases). The germline V gene encodes CDR1 LNHDA and CDR2 SQIVND (reference sequence). This CDR3 comprises 13 residues. Trimming removed 6 bases from V and 3 bases from J, with 9 bases in between. The CDR3 DNA sequence: TGTGCCAGTAGCTACGGGGACTACAATGAGCAGTTCTTC. Translation gives CASSYGDYNEQFF.

This chain connects TRBV9 to TRBJ2-3; no firm D call. The V and J ends lost 0 bases and 3 bases respectively, with 5 bases between them. CDR1 is SGDLS, CDR2 YYNGEE, per germline. CDR3 length: 13 amino acids. In DNA form, the CDR3 reads TGTGCCAGCAGCGTAGACAGTACAGATACGCAGTATTTT. Its translation is CASSVDSTDTQYF.

This clone came up a few times. Relative to the germline gene, one junction end is altered; a read error may explain this. Additional DNA sequences in this sample encode the identical CDR3. The rearrangement links TRBV6-5 to TRBJ1-6; 10 nucleotides align to TRBD1. The CDR3 totals 15 residues. Per germline, CDR1 MNHEY and CDR2 SVGAGI. This CDR3 reads CASSTPGQGNSPLHF. CDR3 coding DNA: TGTGCTAGCAGTACTCCGGGACAGGGGAATTCACCCCTCCACTTT.

The chain joins TRBV18 to TRBJ2-3, with a possible D match to TRBD1 (6 bases). The ends were cut back, 2 bases at V and 3 bases at J, with 12 bases in the middle. CDR1 is KGHSH and CDR2 is LQKENI in the germline V gene. This CDR3 has 15 amino acids. The CDR3 here is CASSPITGNTDTQYF. The CDR3 DNA follows: TGTGCCAGCTCACCAATAACAGGGAATACAGATACGCAGTATTTT.

With regard to this clone: One end of the junction is discordant with germline, which a read error may explain. The sample contains more than one DNA sequence encoding this CDR3. The V call is TRBV7-8, the J call TRBJ1-1; TRBD1 matches 7 bases. The V gene's germline CDR1 is SGHVS and CDR2 FQNEAQ. This CDR3 spans 13 amino acids. This chain's CDR3 is CASSLPGGTEAFF. The CDR3 DNA follows: TGTGCCAGCAGCTTGCCAGGGGGTACTGAAGCTTTTTTT.

The chain uses TRBV19 and TRBJ1-2, with a possible D match to TRBD1 (6 bases). The CDR3 length is 15 residues. Germline V gene data show CDR1 as LNHDA and CDR2 as SQIVND (reference sequence). Trimming cost V 5 bases and J 0 bases, with 13 bases left between them. The CDR3 loop is CASSGRDTPNYGYTF. The CDR3 region has the DNA TGTGCCAGTAGTGGACGGGACACACCTAACTATGGCTACACCTTC.

The V and J genes are TRBV2 and TRBJ2-7, with 9 positions matching TRBD2. Germline V lookup: CDR1 SNHLY, CDR2 FYNNEI. The V and J ends lost 3 bases and 2 bases, in that order; junction bases with no gene match: 5. This CDR3 is built from 15 residues. CDR3 sequence reads: CASSDMVAGAYEQYF. The CDR3 DNA follows: TGTGCCAGCAGTGACATGGTAGCGGGGGCCTACGAGCAGTACTTC.

This clone has just a few counts. This rearrangement joins TRBV29-1 to TRBJ2-5; D call uncertain. The V and J ends lost 7 bases and 3 bases respectively, with 12 bases between them. Germline values: CDR1 SQVTM, CDR2 ANQGSEA. The CDR3 runs to 12 residues. The CDR3 reads CSGSDVEETQYF. The CDR3, as DNA: TGCAGCGGGAGCGACGTCGAAGAGACCCAGTACTTC.

This clone was found a few times. CDR3 sequence: CASSPPQGASGNTIYF. The CDR3 coding sequence is TGTGCCAGCAGTCCTCCACAGGGGGCATCAGGAAACACCATATATTTT. The chain joins TRBV6-6 to TRBJ1-3, with 9 bases matching TRBD1. After removal of 5 bases from V and 4 bases from J, the junction contained 9 bases not matched to a gene. Looked up from germline, CDR1 is MNHNY and CDR2 is SVGAGI (reference sequence). The CDR3 is 16 amino acids.

J is TRBJ2-2 and V is TRBV5-4; unclear D gene. Germline V gene sequence: CDR1 SGHNT, CDR2 YYREEE (reference sequence). This CDR3 is 15 amino acids long. Trimming left V 0 bases short and J 7 bases short, with 13 bases between. CDR3: CASSLGAAVGGELFF. The DNA of the CDR3 is TGTGCCAGCAGCTTGGGGGCAGCCGTGGGCGGGGAGCTGTTTTTT.

The V call is TRBV5-1, the J call TRBJ1-1; weak D call: TRBD1 (5 bases). Trimming pared 1 base from V and 8 bases from J, leaving 12 bases between. The CDR3 runs to 13 residues. Germline values: CDR1 SGHRS, CDR2 YFSETQ. In nucleotides, the CDR3 is TGCGCCAGCAGCTTGTTGTGGGGGGGGGAAGCTTTCTTT. It is translated as CASSLLWGGEAFF. Supplemented by reference TRBV5-1 and TRBJ1-1, the full variable domain reads KAGVTQTPRYLIKTRGQQVTLSCSPISGHRSVSWYQQTPGQGLQFLFEYFSETQRNKGNFPGRFSGRQFSNSRSEMNVSTLELGDSALYLCASSLLWGGEAFFGQGTRLTVV.

The chain carries TRBV27 and TRBJ2-2; 8 nucleotides match TRBD1. The junction had 8 bases not matched to a gene; V was cut back by 6 bases and J by 2 bases. The CDR3 covers 16 residues. Germline CDR1 is MNHEY and CDR2 is SMNVEV (reference sequence). CDR3 amino acids: CASRPHGQGNTGELFF. CDR3 bases: TGTGCCAGCAGACCACATGGACAGGGAAACACCGGGGAGCTGTTTTTT.

The chain carries TRBV7-9 and TRBJ2-1, with 12 nucleotides matching TRBD2. CDR1 is SEHNR and CDR2 is FQNEAQ in the germline V gene (reference sequence). The CDR3 is 17 residues long. The junction had 7 bases not matched to a gene; V was cut back by 4 bases and J by 3 bases. The CDR3 DNA follows: TGTGCCAGCAGCTCGTCTAGCGGGGGGGCAATCTACAATGAGCAGTTCTTC. Encoded protein: CASSSSSGGAIYNEQFF. The whole variable domain, filled in from reference TRBV7-9 and TRBJ2-1, reads DTGVSQNPRHKITKRGQNVTFRCDPISEHNRLYWYRQTLGQGPEFLTYFQNEAQLEKSRLLSDRFSAERPKGSFSTLEIQRTEQGDSAMYLCASSSSSGGAIYNEQFFGPGTRLTVL.

CDR3 coding DNA: TGTGCCAGCAGTGGGGGACAGGGTATAATGATCTTGGGCTACACCTTC. Its translation: CASSGGQGIMILGYTF. This sequence joins TRBV2 and TRBJ1-2; 9 bases line up with TRBD1. V lost 4 bases and J lost 8; bases outside the gene matches: 14. Germline CDR1 reads SNHLY; CDR2 reads FYNNEI. The CDR3 consists of 16 residues. Looking up the rest from reference TRBV2 and TRBJ1-2 gives the full variable domain: EPEVTQTPSHQVTQMGQEVILRCVPISNHLYFYWYRQILGQKVEFLVSFYNNEISEKSEIFDDQFSVERPDGSNFTLKIRSTKLEDSAMYFCASSGGQGIMILGYTFGSGTRLTVV.

This rearrangement joins TRBV18 to TRBJ2-5; D gene uncertain. Germline values: CDR1 KGHSH, CDR2 LQKENI. CDR3 length equals 12 residues. Trimming removed 4 bases at V and 6 bases at J, with 9 bases between. The CDR3: CASSLRSQTQYF. In DNA, the CDR3 is TGTGCCAGCTCACTGAGGAGTCAGACCCAGTACTTC.

There are a few counts of this clone. The gene calls are TRBV7-2 and TRBJ2-3; D not resolved. Germline values: CDR1 SGHTA, CDR2 FQGNSA. The CDR3 is made up of 14 amino acids. V was trimmed by 1 base and J by 6 bases, leaving 11 bases between them. CDR3 sequence reads: CASSLVLVGDTQYF. The CDR3 DNA sequence: TGTGCCAGCAGCTTAGTCCTAGTGGGTGATACGCAGTATTTT.